This TCR beta chain was sequenced for a study of tumor and adjacent non-tumor tissue in lung cancer. The wider study: Patients were aged about 31 to 76, approximately 11 men and 4 to 6 women, stage I to III. Findings and limits, study-wide: In normal lung, the top 100 clones were significantly more dominant than in tumor.

TCRbeta libraries were built with three rounds of nested PCR, modified from ARM-PCR. TCRdb itself ran the multiplex PCR reads through MiXCR, one entry per CDR3 protein. The sample records some 100,000 distinct CDR3 sequences, 65% being singletons. With respect to this clonotype: Its target is unknown. One end of the junction varies from germline; a read error may be responsible.

The germline V gene has CDR1 SGHTA and CDR2 FQGTGA. This CDR3 comprises 17 residues. The template was RNA from unsorted bulk tissue. Distant lung tissue was collected more than 3 cm away from the tumor edge. The sequenced material came from distant non-tumor lung tissue. This sequence joins TRBV7-3 and TRBJ2-1; 10 bases are a match to TRBD2. The TCR sequence derives from a man aged 25 to 40 with non-small cell lung cancer. The CDR3 DNA is TGCGCCAGCAGCTTAACGTTGGTAGCGGGAGGCTACAATGAGCAGTTCTTC. Translated: CASSLTLVAGGYNEQFF.